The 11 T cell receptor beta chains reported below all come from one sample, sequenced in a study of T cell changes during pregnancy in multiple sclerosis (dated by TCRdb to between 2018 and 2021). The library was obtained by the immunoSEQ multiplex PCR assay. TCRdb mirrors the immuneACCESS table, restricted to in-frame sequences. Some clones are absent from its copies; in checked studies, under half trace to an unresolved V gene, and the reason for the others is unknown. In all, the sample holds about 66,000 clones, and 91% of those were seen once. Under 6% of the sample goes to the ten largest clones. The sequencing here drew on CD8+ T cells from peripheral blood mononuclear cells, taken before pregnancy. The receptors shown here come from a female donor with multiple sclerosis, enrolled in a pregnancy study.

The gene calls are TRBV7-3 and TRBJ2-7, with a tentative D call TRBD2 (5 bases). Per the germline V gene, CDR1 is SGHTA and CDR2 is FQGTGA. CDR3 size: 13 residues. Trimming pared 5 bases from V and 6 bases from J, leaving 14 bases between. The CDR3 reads CASSPPTGGEQYF. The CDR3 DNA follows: TGTGCCAGCAGCCCCCCAACCGGAGGCGAGCAGTACTTC.

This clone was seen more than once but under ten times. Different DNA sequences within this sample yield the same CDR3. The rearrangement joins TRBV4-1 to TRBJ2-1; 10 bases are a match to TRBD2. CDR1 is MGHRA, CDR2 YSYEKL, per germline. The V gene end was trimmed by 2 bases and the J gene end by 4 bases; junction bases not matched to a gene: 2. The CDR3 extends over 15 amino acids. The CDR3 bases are TGCGCCAGCAGCCAACTAGCGGGGGAGTACAATGAGCAGTTCTTC. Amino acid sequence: CASSQLAGEYNEQFF.

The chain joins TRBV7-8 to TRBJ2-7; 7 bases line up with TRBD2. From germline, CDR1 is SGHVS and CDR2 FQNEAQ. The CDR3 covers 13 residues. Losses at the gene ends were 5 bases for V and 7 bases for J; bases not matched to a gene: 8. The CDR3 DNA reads TGTGCCAGCAGCGCCGGAAAAGCGGGAGAGCAGTACTTC. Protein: CASSAGKAGEQYF.

The CDR3 reads CASTTFGGRPAWEQYF. The CDR3 nucleotides are TGTGCCAGCACCACCTTCGGGGGAAGACCCGCCTGGGAGCAGTACTTC. This chain uses TRBV27 with TRBJ2-7; weak D call: TRBD2 (6 bases). Germline V gene sequence: CDR1 MNHEY, CDR2 SMNVEV (reference sequence). The CDR3 contains 16 residues. V was clipped by 7 bases and J by 7 bases, with 26 bases between them.

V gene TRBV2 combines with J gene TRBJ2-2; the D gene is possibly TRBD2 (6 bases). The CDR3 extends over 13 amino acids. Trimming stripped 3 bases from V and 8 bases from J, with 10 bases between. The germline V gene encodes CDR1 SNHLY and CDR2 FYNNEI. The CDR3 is CASSDPGEGELFF. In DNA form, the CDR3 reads TGTGCCAGCAGTGATCCGGGGGAAGGGGAGCTGTTTTTT.

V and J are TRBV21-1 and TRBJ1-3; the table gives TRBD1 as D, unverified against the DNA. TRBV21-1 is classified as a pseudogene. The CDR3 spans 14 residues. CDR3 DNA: TGTGCCAGCAGCAACCAGGGGCCCGGAAACACCATATATTTT. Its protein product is CASSNQGPGNTIYF.

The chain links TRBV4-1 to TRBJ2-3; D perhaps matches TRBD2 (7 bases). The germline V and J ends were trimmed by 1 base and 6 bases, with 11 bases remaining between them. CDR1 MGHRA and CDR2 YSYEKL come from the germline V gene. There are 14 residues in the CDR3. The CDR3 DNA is TGCGCCAGCAGCCAAGCGGGGGGCGGGGATACGCAGTATTTT. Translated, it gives CASSQAGGGDTQYF.

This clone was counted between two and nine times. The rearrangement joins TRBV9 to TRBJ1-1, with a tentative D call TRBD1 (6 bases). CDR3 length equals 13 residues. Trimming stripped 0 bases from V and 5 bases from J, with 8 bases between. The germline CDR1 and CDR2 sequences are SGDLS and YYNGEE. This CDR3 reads CASSVEGGTEAFF. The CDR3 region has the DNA TGTGCCAGCAGCGTAGAGGGGGGGACTGAAGCTTTCTTT. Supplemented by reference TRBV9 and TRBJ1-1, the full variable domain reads DSGVTQTPKHLITATGQRVTLRCSPRSGDLSVYWYQQSLDQGLQFLIQYYNGEERAKGNILERFSAQQFPDLHSELNLSSLELGDSALYFCASSVEGGTEAFFGQGTRLTVV.

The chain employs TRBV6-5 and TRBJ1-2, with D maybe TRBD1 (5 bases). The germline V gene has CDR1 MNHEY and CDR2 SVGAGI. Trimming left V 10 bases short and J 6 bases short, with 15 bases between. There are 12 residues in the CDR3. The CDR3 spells CAIRGEADGYTF. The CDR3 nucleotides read TGTGCCATCCGAGGGGAGGCGGATGGCTACACCTTC.

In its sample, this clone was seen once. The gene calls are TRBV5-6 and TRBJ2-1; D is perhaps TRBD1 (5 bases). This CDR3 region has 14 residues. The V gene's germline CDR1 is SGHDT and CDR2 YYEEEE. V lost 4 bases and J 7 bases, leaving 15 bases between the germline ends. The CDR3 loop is CASSPRQTWNEQFF. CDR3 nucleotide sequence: TGTGCCAGCAGCCCACGACAGACTTGGAATGAGCAGTTCTTC.

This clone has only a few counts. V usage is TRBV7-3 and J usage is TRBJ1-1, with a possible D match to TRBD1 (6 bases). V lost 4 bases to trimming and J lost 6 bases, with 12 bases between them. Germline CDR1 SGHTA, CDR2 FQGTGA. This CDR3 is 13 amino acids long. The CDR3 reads CASSSTGSPEAFF. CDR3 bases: TGTGCCAGCAGCTCTACAGGGTCTCCTGAAGCTTTCTTT.